Sequencing of this T cell receptor beta chain was carried out in a study of cytomegalovirus exposure and HLA in healthy donors. Study overall: Among fewer than 500 genotyped donors, about 80% fell in the Caucasian-associated ancestry cluster.

Details on this clone: The antigen remains unidentified.

13 Jbeta primers and 60 Vbeta primers were used for the PCR. The assay was immunoSEQ multiplex PCR, and TCRdb's table has in-frame clones only and misses some. The table records roughly 110,000 clones, roughly 71% of them present only once. V shed 2 bases, J shed 9 bases, and the junction held 9 bases outside the gene matches. CDR1 is SGHTA, CDR2 FQGNSA, per germline. The CDR3 covers 16 residues. Study conclusions and caveats: More clonal expansion characterized HLA-associated TCR beta chains than equally common others in a later analysis. The authors enumerated roughly 160 TCR beta chains as linked to cytomegalovirus. Reports state that TCR beta sequences accurately predicted most subjects' HLA-A and HLA-B alleles.

The specimen was PBMCs. This clonotype was sampled from a male donor in good health and CMV-seropositive. The chain joins TRBV7-2 to TRBJ2-2, with 10 bases matching TRBD2. This CDR3 is CASSLSGGALFRELFF. CDR3 nucleotide sequence: TGTGCCAGCAGCTTAAGCGGGGGGGCCCTATTCCGGGAGCTGTTTTTT.